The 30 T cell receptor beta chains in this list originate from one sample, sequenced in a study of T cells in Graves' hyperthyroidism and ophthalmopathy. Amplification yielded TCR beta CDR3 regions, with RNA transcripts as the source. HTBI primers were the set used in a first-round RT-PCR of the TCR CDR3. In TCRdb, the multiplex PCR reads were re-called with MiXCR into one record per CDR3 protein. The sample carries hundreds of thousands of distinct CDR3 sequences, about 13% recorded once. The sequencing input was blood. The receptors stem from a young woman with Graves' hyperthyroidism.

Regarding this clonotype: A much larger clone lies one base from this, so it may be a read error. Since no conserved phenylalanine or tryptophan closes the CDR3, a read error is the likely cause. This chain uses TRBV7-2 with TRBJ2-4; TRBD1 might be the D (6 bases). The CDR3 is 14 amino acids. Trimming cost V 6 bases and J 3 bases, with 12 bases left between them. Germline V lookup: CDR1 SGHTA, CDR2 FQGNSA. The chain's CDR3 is CASRIQGSKNIQYL. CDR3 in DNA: TGTGCCAGCAGGATACAGGGAAGCAAAAACATTCAGTACCTC.

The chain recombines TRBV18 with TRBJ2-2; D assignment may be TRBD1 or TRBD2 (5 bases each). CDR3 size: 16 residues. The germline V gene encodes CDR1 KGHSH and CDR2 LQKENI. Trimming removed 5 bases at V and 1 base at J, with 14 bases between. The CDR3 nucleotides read TGTGCCAGCTCATCATCCGGGACCCTGAACACCGGGGAGCTGTTTTTT. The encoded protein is CASSSSGTLNTGELFF.

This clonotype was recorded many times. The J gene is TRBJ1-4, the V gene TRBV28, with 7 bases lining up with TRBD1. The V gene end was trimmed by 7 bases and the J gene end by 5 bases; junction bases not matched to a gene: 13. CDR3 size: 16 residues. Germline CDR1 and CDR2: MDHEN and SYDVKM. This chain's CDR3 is CASNTAARQGNEKLFF. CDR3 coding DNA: TGTGCCAGCAACACCGCAGCCCGACAGGGAAATGAAAAACTGTTTTTT.

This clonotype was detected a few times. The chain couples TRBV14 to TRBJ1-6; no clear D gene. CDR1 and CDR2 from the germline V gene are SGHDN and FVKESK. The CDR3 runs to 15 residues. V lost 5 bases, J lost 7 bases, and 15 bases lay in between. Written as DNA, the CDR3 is TGTGCCAGCAGCAGCCAACGGGTAGGAAATTCACCCCTCCACTTT. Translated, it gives CASSSQRVGNSPLHF.

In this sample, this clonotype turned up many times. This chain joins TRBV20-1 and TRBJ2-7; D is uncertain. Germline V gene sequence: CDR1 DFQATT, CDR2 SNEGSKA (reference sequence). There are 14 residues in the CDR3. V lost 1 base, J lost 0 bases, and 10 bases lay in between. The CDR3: CSARGRRPSYEQYF. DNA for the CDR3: TGCAGTGCTAGAGGCAGGAGACCCTCCTACGAGCAGTACTTC.

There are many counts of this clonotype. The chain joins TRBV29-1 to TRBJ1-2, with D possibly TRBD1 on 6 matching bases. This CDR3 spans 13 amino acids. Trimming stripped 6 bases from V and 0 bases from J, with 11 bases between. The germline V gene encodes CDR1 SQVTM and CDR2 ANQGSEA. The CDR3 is CSVLGQSNYGYTF. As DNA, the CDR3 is TGCAGCGTACTCGGACAGTCTAACTATGGCTACACCTTC.

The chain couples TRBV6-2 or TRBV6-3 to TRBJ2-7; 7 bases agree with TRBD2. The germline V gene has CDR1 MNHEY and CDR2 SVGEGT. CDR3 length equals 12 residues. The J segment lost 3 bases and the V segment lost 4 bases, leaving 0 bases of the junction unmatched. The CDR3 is CASSWDYYEQYF. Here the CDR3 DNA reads TGTGCCAGCAGTTGGGACTACTACGAGCAGTACTTC.

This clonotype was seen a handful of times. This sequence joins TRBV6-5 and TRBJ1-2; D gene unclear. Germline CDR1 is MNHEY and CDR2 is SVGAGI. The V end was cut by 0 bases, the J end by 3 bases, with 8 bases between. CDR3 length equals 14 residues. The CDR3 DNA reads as TGTGCCAGCAGTTACTCGGTCATGGACTATGGCTACACCTTC. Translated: CASSYSVMDYGYTF.

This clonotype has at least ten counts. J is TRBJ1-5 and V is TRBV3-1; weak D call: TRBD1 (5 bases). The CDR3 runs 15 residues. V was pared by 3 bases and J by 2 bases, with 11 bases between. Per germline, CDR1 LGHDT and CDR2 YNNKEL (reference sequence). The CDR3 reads CASSQGWGGNQPQHF. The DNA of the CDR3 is TGTGCCAGCAGCCAGGGATGGGGGGGCAATCAGCCCCAGCATTTT.

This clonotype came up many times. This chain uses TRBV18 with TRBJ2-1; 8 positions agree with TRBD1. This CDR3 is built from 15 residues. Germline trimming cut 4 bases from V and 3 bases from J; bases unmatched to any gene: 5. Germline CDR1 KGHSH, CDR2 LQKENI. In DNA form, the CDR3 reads TGTGCCAGCTCACGGGGACAGGAGAGCTACAATGAGCAGTTCTTC. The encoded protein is CASSRGQESYNEQFF.

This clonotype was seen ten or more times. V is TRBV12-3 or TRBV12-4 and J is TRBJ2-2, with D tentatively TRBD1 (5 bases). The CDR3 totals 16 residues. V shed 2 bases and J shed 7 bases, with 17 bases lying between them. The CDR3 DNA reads TGTGCCAGCAGTTTATACCCACGTCTAGGGGACGGGGAGCTGTTTTTT. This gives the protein CASSLYPRLGDGELFF.

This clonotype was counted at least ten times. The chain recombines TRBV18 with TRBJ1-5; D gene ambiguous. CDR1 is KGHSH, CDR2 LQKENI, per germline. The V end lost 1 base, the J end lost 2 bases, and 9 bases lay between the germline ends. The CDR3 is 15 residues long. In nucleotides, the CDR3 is TGTGCCAGCTCACCACAGCGCGGAGGCAATCAGCCCCAGCATTTT. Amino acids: CASSPQRGGNQPQHF. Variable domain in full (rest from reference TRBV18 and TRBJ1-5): NAGVMQNPRHLVRRRGQEARLRCSPMKGHSHVYWYRQLPEEGLKFMVYLQKENIIDESGMPKERFSAEFPKEGPSILRIQQVVRGDSAAYFCASSPQRGGNQPQHFGDGTRLSIL.

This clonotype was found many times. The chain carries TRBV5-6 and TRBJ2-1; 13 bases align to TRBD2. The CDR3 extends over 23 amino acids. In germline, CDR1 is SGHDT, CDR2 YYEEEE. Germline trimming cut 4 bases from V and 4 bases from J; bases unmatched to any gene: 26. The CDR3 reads CASSTSGDPGTSGDMGGYNEQFF. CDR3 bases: TGTGCCAGCAGCACCTCAGGGGATCCCGGGACTAGCGGGGACATGGGGGGTTACAATGAGCAGTTCTTC.

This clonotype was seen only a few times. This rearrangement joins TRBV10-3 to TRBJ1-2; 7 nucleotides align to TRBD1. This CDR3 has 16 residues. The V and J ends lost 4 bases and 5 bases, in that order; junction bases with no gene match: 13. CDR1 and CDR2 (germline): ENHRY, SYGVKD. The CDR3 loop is CAISVATGSIGYGYTF. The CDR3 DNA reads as TGTGCCATCAGTGTGGCGACAGGGTCGATCGGATATGGCTACACCTTC.

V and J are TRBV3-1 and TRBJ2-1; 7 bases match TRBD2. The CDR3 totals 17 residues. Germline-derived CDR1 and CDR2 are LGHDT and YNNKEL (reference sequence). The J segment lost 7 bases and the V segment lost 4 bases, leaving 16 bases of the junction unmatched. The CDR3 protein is CASSLNPTNGGRNEQFF. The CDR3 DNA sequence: TGTGCCAGCAGCCTCAACCCTACTAACGGGGGGAGGAATGAGCAGTTCTTC.

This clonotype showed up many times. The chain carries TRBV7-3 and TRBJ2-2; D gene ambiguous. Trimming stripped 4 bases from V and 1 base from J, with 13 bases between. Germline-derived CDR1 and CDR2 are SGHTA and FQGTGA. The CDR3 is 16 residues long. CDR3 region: CASSSVVLQNTGELFF. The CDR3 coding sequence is TGTGCCAGCAGCTCTGTAGTGCTACAGAACACCGGGGAGCTGTTTTTT.

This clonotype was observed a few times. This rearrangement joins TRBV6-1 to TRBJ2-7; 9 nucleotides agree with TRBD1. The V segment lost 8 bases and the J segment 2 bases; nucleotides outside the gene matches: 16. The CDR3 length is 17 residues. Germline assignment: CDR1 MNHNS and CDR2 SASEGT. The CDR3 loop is CASPSEHSGQGPYEQYF. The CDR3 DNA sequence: TGTGCCAGCCCCTCAGAACACTCGGGACAGGGCCCCTACGAGCAGTACTTC.

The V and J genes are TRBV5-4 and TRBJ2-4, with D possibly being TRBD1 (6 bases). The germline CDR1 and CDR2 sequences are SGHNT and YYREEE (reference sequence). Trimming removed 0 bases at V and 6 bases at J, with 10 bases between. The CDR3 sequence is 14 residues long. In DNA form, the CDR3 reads TGTGCCAGCAGCTTGGGAGGGGGAAGAAACATTCAGTACTTC. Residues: CASSLGGGRNIQYF.

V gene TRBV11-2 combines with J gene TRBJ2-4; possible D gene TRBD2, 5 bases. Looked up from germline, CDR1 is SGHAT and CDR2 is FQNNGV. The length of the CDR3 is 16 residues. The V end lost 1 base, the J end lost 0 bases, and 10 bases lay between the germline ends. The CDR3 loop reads CASSLGAVLAKNIQYF. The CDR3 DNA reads TGTGCCAGCAGCTTAGGAGCGGTTCTAGCCAAAAACATTCAGTACTTC.

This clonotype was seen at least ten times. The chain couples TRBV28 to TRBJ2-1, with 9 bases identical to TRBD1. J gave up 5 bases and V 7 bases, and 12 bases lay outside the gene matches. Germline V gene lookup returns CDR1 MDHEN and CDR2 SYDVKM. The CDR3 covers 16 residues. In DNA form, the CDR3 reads TGTGCCAGCACCCCTTTCACAGGGGGCGGAAACAATGAGCAGTTCTTC. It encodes CASTPFTGGGNNEQFF.

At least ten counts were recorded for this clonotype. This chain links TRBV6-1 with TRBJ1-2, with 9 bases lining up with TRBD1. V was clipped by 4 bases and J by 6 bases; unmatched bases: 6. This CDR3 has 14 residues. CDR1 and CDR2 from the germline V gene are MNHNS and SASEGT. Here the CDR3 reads CASSGQQGADGYTF. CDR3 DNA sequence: TGTGCCAGCAGTGGGCAACAGGGGGCGGATGGCTACACCTTC.

CDR3 in amino acids: CASSLRGRGEGNTEAFF. The CDR3 DNA reads as TGTGCCAGCAGTCTGCGAGGGCGAGGCGAAGGGAACACTGAAGCTTTCTTT. The chain has TRBV12-3 or TRBV12-4 and TRBJ1-1; no clear D gene. V was clipped by 5 bases and J by 1 base, with 20 bases between them. The CDR3 runs 17 residues.

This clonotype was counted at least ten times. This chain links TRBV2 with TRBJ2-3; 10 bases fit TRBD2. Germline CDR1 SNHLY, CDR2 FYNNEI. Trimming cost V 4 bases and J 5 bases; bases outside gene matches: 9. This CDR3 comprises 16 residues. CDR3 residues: CASSVPSGREGDTQYF. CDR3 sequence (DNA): TGTGCCAGCAGTGTTCCTAGCGGGAGAGAGGGAGATACGCAGTATTTT.

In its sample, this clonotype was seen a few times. The CDR3 region is CSARKPTGLNSPLHF. CDR3 bases: TGCAGTGCTAGAAAACCGACAGGGCTGAATTCACCCCTCCACTTT. This chain uses TRBV20-1 with TRBJ1-6, with 7 positions matching TRBD1. Germline assignment: CDR1 DFQATT and CDR2 SNEGSKA (reference sequence). CDR3 length: 15 amino acids. Trimming removed 2 bases from V and 7 bases from J; junction bases left unmatched: 8.

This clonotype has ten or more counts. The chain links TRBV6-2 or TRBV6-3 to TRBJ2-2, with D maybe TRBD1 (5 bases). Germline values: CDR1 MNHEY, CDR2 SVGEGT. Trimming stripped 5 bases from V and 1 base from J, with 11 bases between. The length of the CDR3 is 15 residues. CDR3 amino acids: CASSPARGNTGELFF. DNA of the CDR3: TGTGCCAGCAGTCCTGCTAGGGGGAACACCGGGGAGCTGTTTTTT.

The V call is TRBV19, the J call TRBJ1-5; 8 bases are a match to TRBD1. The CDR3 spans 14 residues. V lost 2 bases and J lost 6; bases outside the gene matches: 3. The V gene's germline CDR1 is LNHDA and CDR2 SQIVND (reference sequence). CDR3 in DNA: TGTGCCAGTAGTATACCAGGGGGCGGTCAGCCCCAGCATTTT. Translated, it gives CASSIPGGGQPQHF.

CDR3: CASSTAGGEETQYF. The DNA of the CDR3 is TGTGCCAGTAGTACAGCGGGAGGGGAAGAGACCCAGTACTTC. This sequence joins TRBV19 and TRBJ2-5; 10 bases are shared with TRBD2. The CDR3 extends over 14 amino acids. Germline CDR1 reads LNHDA; CDR2 reads SQIVND (reference sequence). The junction had 2 bases not matched to a gene; V was cut back by 4 bases and J by 3 bases.

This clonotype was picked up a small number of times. The CDR3 region has the DNA TGTGCCAGCAGTTACTCGACCTTGCGGGGCAATCAGCCCCAGCATTTT. Protein product: CASSYSTLRGNQPQHF. The genes are TRBV6-5 and TRBJ1-5; D remains unclear. This CDR3 is built from 16 residues. Germline V CDR1 and CDR2: MNHEY, SVGAGI. V lost 0 bases and J 2 bases, leaving 11 bases between the germline ends.

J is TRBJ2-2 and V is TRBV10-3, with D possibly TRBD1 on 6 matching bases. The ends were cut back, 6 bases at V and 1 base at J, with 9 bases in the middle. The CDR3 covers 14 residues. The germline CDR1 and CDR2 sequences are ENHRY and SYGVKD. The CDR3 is CAIRGALNTGELFF. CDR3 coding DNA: TGTGCCATCAGGGGGGCCCTGAACACCGGGGAGCTGTTTTTT.

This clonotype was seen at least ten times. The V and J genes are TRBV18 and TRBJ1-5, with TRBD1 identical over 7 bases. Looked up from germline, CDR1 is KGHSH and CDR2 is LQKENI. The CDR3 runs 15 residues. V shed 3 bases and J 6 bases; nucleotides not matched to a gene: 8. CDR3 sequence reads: CASSPTGAGSQPQHF. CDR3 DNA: TGTGCCAGCTCACCTACAGGGGCGGGTAGTCAGCCCCAGCATTTT.